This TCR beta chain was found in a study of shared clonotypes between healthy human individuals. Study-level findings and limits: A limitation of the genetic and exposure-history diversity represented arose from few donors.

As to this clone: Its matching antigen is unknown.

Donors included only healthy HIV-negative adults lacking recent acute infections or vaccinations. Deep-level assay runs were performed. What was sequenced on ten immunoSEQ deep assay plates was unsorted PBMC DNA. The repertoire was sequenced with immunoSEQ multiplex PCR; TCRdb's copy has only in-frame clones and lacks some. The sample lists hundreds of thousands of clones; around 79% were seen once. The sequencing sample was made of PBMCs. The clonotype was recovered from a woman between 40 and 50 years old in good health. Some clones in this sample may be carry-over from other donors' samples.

Here the CDR3 DNA reads TGTGCCAGCACCCTCCGGGCTGGACGTTACAATGAGCAGTTCTTC. Translating gives CASTLRAGRYNEQFF. This chain uses TRBV7-9 with TRBJ2-1, with D unresolved. The CDR3 has 15 amino acids. V was pared by 7 bases and J by 4 bases, with 17 bases between. Germline-derived CDR1 and CDR2 are SEHNR and FQNEAQ (reference sequence).